The T cell receptor (beta chain) described here comes from a study of blood T cells in healthy people across ages. Germline values: CDR1 MNHEY, CDR2 SVGAGI. The CDR3 spans 15 residues. A second PCR of 7 to 11 cycles used a sample-barcoded 5' primer and a J-beta primer mix. Each cDNA molecule was tagged by a template-switch adaptor with 12 random nucleotides. TCRdb re-analysed the 5' RACE reads in MiXCR, keeping a single row per CDR3 protein. The table has nearly 800,000 distinct CDR3 sequences, 45% to 70% seen once; the top ten hold roughly 25%. Study findings and constraints: CMV status of donors was unknown, possibly confounding expanded clonotype changes.

A note on this clonotype: Its antigen remains unknown. Germline is not matched at one junction end, which may reflect a read error.

The V call is TRBV6-5, the J call TRBJ2-7; D is possibly TRBD1 (6 bases). The sample was blood. This TCR was sampled from a man aged 35-49 years in good health. This chain's CDR3 is CASSYAGDSSYEQYF. The CDR3 nucleotides read TGTGCCAGCAGTTACGCAGGGGATAGCTCCTACGAGCAGTACTTT.